This TCR beta chain was sequenced in a study of T cells after yellow fever vaccination. TCRdb redid the calling of the 5' RACE reads with MiXCR, one entry per CDR3 protein. The sample records 400,000 to 450,000 distinct CDR3 sequences, around 20% being singletons. The CDR3 is 15 amino acids. Germline V lookup: CDR1 LNHNV, CDR2 YYDKDF (reference sequence). The V gene lost 0 bases and the J gene lost 3 bases, with 9 bases spanning the gap. In its sample, this clonotype was seen a few times. The TCR was taken from a man between 18 and 35 years old who received the YFV17D yellow fever vaccine. The rearrangement joins TRBV15 to TRBJ1-3; no definite D call. Specimen: PBMCs, collected before the yellow fever booster vaccination. The CDR3 DNA is TGTGCCACCAGCAGAGATCTTATAGGTGGAAACACCATATATTTT. It is translated as CATSRDLIGGNTIYF.